A single T cell receptor beta chain is shown here with its context. The antigen is unknown. This specimen belongs to a study of cytomegalovirus exposure and HLA in healthy donors. Profiling relied on immunoSEQ multiplex PCR, and the TCRdb table lists in-frame clones only, not all of them. Here the sample spans 50,000 or so clones, roughly 87% being singletons. The donors belonged to the approximately 130-subject validation cohort, separate from the roughly 700-subject first cohort. Study results and limitations: It was around 160 TCR beta chains that were listed as cytomegalovirus-associated. First-cohort TCR clusters tended to co-occur in the approximately 110 validation repertoires, a later analysis found.

The CDR3 runs 16 residues. Per the germline V gene, CDR1 is SGDLS and CDR2 is YYNGEE. Trimming removed 0 bases from V and 3 bases from J, with 14 bases in between. The receptor comes from a woman younger than 35 in good health and CMV-seropositive. The genes are TRBV9 and TRBJ2-3; TRBD2 might be the D (5 bases). The specimen sequenced was PBMCs. CDR3 sequence reads: CASSVALGLATDTQYF. Here the CDR3 DNA reads TGTGCCAGCAGCGTAGCTCTGGGTTTAGCGACAGATACGCAGTATTTT. Full variable domain (missing parts from reference TRBV9 and TRBJ2-3): DSGVTQTPKHLITATGQRVTLRCSPRSGDLSVYWYQQSLDQGLQFLIQYYNGEERAKGNILERFSAQQFPDLHSELNLSSLELGDSALYFCASSVALGLATDTQYFGPGTRLTVL.